One and the same sample provided the 26 T cell receptor beta chains below, sequenced in a study of blood T cell repertoires in COVID-19. Here immunoSEQ multiplex PCR was the method, and the copy in TCRdb shows in-frame clones only, minus some. In the table there are 230,000 or so clones, 84% of which are singletons. Sequenced sample: peripheral blood. The receptors come from a man aged 25-40 years with active or convalescent COVID-19.

The rearrangement joins TRBV18 to TRBJ2-7; TRBD1 agrees at 10 bases. The CDR3 has 16 residues. Germline values: CDR1 KGHSH, CDR2 LQKENI. The junction had 9 bases not matched to a gene; V was cut back by 2 bases and J by 5 bases. The CDR3 DNA reads TGTGCCAGCTCACCAAGGAGGGGACAGGGGATCCACGAGCAGTACTTC. Protein sequence: CASSPRRGQGIHEQYF.

This chain links TRBV9 with TRBJ1-3, with D tentatively TRBD1 (6 bases). Germline assignment: CDR1 SGDLS and CDR2 YYNGEE. With 4 bases removed from V and 3 bases from J, the gap between germline ends came to 17 bases. The CDR3 length is 16 residues. The CDR3 here is CASSSQEGRGGNTIYF. CDR3 in DNA: TGTGCCAGCAGCTCCCAGGAAGGCAGGGGTGGAAACACCATATATTTT.

The gene calls are TRBV4-3 and TRBJ2-1; the D gene is possibly TRBD2 (7 bases). The V end was cut by 0 bases, the J end by 8 bases, with 20 bases between. This CDR3 has 17 amino acids. CDR1 LGHNA and CDR2 YSLEER come from the germline V gene. The DNA for the CDR3 is TGCGCCAGCAGCCAAGAAGTGGGATCGGGGGGCCAAGATGAGCAGTTCTTC. Protein product: CASSQEVGSGGQDEQFF.

This clone was detected only once. This rearrangement joins TRBV6-5 to TRBJ1-1; no reliable D call. The CDR3 has 14 amino acids. Trimming stripped 3 bases from V and 6 bases from J, with 14 bases between. From germline, CDR1 is MNHEY and CDR2 SVGAGI. CDR3 sequence: CASSYTGSRAEAFF. DNA of the CDR3: TGTGCCAGCAGTTATACGGGGTCTAGGGCTGAAGCTTTCTTT.

The chain links TRBV19 to TRBJ2-5; TRBD1 might be the D (5 bases). Germline-derived CDR1 and CDR2 are LNHDA and SQIVND (reference sequence). The CDR3 contains 14 residues. V gave up 4 bases and J gave up 5 bases, with 14 bases separating them. The CDR3 sequence is CASSKGATGETQYF. In nucleotides, the CDR3 is TGTGCCAGTAGTAAAGGGGCGACCGGGGAGACCCAGTACTTC. The full variable domain, its missing parts supplied by reference TRBV19 and TRBJ2-5, is DGGITQSPKYLFRKEGQNVTLSCEQNLNHDAMYWYRQDPGQGLRLIYYSQIVNDFQKGDIAEGYSVSREKKESFPLTVTSAQKNPTAFYLCASSKGATGETQYFGPGTRLLVL.

The chain couples TRBV4-3 to TRBJ2-7; TRBD1 matches 7 bases. The trim removed 0 bases at V and 6 bases at J, leaving 20 bases unmatched. The CDR3 covers 19 residues. The V gene's germline CDR1 is LGHNA and CDR2 YSLEER. CDR3 DNA sequence: TGCGCCAGCAGCCAAGAATGGACGCCAGGACAGGTCGATTTCGGCGAGCAGTACTTC. Translation: CASSQEWTPGQVDFGEQYF.

The chain combines TRBV19 with TRBJ1-3; D uncertain. The CDR3 runs to 16 residues. Germline CDR1 is LNHDA and CDR2 is SQIVND (reference sequence). V shed 3 bases and J shed 2 bases, with 14 bases lying between them. The CDR3 coding sequence is TGTGCCAGTAGTATCCGGGGAGACTTTACTGGAAACACCATATATTTT. Translated: CASSIRGDFTGNTIYF.

This clone was counted once. The chain uses TRBV25-1 and TRBJ1-2; 7 bases fit TRBD1. Trimming at V came to 4 bases and at J to 6 bases, leaving 8 bases not matched to a gene. In germline, CDR1 is MGHDK, CDR2 SYGVNS. The CDR3 spans 14 residues. CDR3 sequence: CASSVQGPPDGYTF. The CDR3 coding sequence is TGTGCCAGCAGTGTACAGGGGCCCCCTGATGGCTACACCTTC.

V usage is TRBV10-3 and J usage is TRBJ1-1; TRBD1 might be the D (5 bases). This CDR3 contains 15 residues. V was shortened by 4 bases and J by 2 bases, with 14 bases between the two germline ends. Per the germline V gene, CDR1 is ENHRY and CDR2 is SYGVKD. The CDR3: CAISAAGGINTEAFF. CDR3 bases: TGTGCCATCAGTGCAGCGGGGGGAATTAACACTGAAGCTTTCTTT.

This chain links TRBV12-3 or TRBV12-4 with TRBJ2-3, with D tentatively TRBD1 (5 bases). This CDR3 has 13 residues. V gave up 3 bases and J gave up 2 bases, with 6 bases separating them. The CDR3 sequence: CASSFGHTDTQYF. DNA for the CDR3: TGTGCCAGCAGTTTTGGACACACAGATACGCAGTATTTT.

CDR3 DNA: TGTGCCAGCAGCGTAACCCTAGCGCCCTCCTACAATGAGCAGTTCTTC. Its translation is CASSVTLAPSYNEQFF. The rearrangement links TRBV9 to TRBJ2-1, with TRBD2 as a possible D gene (6 bases). V shed 1 base and J shed 0 bases, with 11 bases lying between them. There are 16 residues in the CDR3. Germline V gene lookup returns CDR1 SGDLS and CDR2 YYNGEE. The full variable domain, with the rest looked up from reference TRBV9 and TRBJ2-1, is DSGVTQTPKHLITATGQRVTLRCSPRSGDLSVYWYQQSLDQGLQFLIQYYNGEERAKGNILERFSAQQFPDLHSELNLSSLELGDSALYFCASSVTLAPSYNEQFFGPGTRLTVL.

This sequence joins TRBV7-9 and TRBJ2-7; 7 bases fit TRBD2. The CDR3 totals 15 residues. J lost 3 bases, V lost 4 bases, and 9 bases had no gene match. The germline gives CDR1 SEHNR, CDR2 FQNEAQ (reference sequence). CDR3 nucleotide sequence: TGTGCCAGCAGCTCCTCGGGAGGCCAGCTCTACGAGCAGTACTTC. It specifies CASSSSGGQLYEQYF.

The V call is TRBV2, the J call TRBJ2-5; 9 bases are shared with TRBD2. V shed 4 bases and J 2 bases; nucleotides not matched to a gene: 2. Germline V lookup: CDR1 SNHLY, CDR2 FYNNEI. The CDR3 is 14 amino acids. The chain's CDR3 is CASSGSGGQETQYF. The CDR3 bases are TGTGCCAGCAGTGGGAGCGGGGGGCAAGAGACCCAGTACTTC.

The V call is TRBV28, the J call TRBJ1-6, with D possibly matching TRBD1 (5 bases). Looked up from germline, CDR1 is MDHEN and CDR2 is SYDVKM. This CDR3 has 15 amino acids. V lost 6 bases and J lost 6, with 15 bases in between. As DNA, the CDR3 is TGTGCCAGCAGCCGAGAAGACAGAATTAATTCACCCCTCCACTTT. The encoded protein is CASSREDRINSPLHF.

This clone was observed once. The chain uses TRBV28 and TRBJ2-5; TRBD2 matches 8 bases. Germline V lookup: CDR1 MDHEN, CDR2 SYDVKM. CDR3 size: 17 residues. V was pared by 10 bases and J by 7 bases, with 23 bases of the junction left unmatched. This CDR3 is CATGGGSKRYLLGTQYF. The CDR3 DNA follows: TGTGCCACCGGGGGGGGAAGTAAGCGGTACCTATTAGGGACCCAGTACTTC.

This clone was detected only a few times. V is TRBV9 and J is TRBJ1-3; the D is unclear. CDR1 is SGDLS, CDR2 YYNGEE, per germline. This CDR3 has 12 amino acids. Deletions cut 4 bases from V and 4 bases from J, with 6 bases between. The CDR3 nucleotides read TGTGCCAGCAGCACGGGAGGAAACACCATATATTTT. It encodes CASSTGGNTIYF.

This clone was seen only once. The genes are TRBV7-2 and TRBJ2-5; D might be TRBD1 (5 bases). The V end was cut by 1 base, the J end by 2 bases, with 8 bases between. Germline V lookup: CDR1 SGHTA, CDR2 FQGNSA. This CDR3 has 14 residues. CDR3 region: CASSLENRQETQYF. The CDR3 nucleotides read TGTGCCAGCAGCTTAGAAAACAGGCAAGAGACCCAGTACTTC.

The rearrangement links TRBV27 to TRBJ2-7; the match to TRBD2 covers 7 bases. The V gene's germline CDR1 is MNHEY and CDR2 SMNVEV (reference sequence). With 2 bases clipped from V and 2 bases from J, the junction kept 6 bases outside the gene matches. There are 15 residues in the CDR3. The CDR3 DNA is TGTGCCAGCAGTTTAGGCGGGAGCTACACCTACGAGCAGTACTTC. This encodes CASSLGGSYTYEQYF.

The J gene is TRBJ2-1, the V gene TRBV7-2, with D tentatively TRBD1 (6 bases). The CDR3 spans 15 residues. The germline gives CDR1 SGHTA, CDR2 FQGNSA. With 5 bases removed from V and 4 bases from J, the gap between germline ends came to 15 bases. The CDR3 nucleotides read TGTGCCAGCAGCCCCACTGGGACATTTTACAATGAGCAGTTCTTC. It codes for CASSPTGTFYNEQFF.

This clone was seen a handful of times. The rearrangement joins TRBV28 to TRBJ1-4; possibly TRBD1 for D (5 bases). V shed 6 bases and J shed 4 bases, with 15 bases lying between them. This CDR3 is 15 amino acids long. Germline V gene data show CDR1 as MDHEN and CDR2 as SYDVKM. The CDR3 DNA sequence: TGTGCCAGCAGCCCCACGACAGTACTTAATGAAAAACTGTTTTTT. Residues: CASSPTTVLNEKLFF. Variable domain in full (rest from reference TRBV28 and TRBJ1-4): DVKVTQSSRYLVKRTGEKVFLECVQDMDHENMFWYRQDPGLGLRLIYFSYDVKMKEKGDIPEGYSVSREKKERFSLILESASTNQTSMYLCASSPTTVLNEKLFFGSGTQLSVL.

This chain uses TRBV6-5 with TRBJ1-5; the D gene is possibly TRBD1 (5 bases). The germline V and J ends were trimmed by 4 bases and 0 bases, with 10 bases remaining between them. The CDR3 extends over 15 amino acids. From germline, CDR1 is MNHEY and CDR2 SVGAGI. The CDR3 region is CASSSRQYSNQPQHF. The CDR3, as DNA: TGTGCCAGCAGTTCCCGACAGTATAGCAATCAGCCCCAGCATTTT.

The chain links TRBV18 to TRBJ1-2, with a weak D call TRBD1 (5 bases). Germline CDR1 KGHSH, CDR2 LQKENI. The CDR3 spans 13 residues. Trimming shortened V by 2 bases and J by 8 bases, and 12 bases separated the two germline ends. As DNA, the CDR3 is TGTGCCAGCTCACCATCACAGGAGAAGGGCTACACCTTC. This encodes CASSPSQEKGYTF.

The table lists this clone with a count of one. The rearrangement joins TRBV7-2 to TRBJ1-5; 7 bases agree with TRBD1. This CDR3 spans 13 amino acids. Germline-derived CDR1 and CDR2 are SGHTA and FQGNSA. Trimming at V came to 1 base and at J to 9 bases, leaving 3 bases not matched to a gene. The CDR3 loop reads CASSLERDRPQHF. The DNA of the CDR3 is TGTGCCAGCAGCTTAGAAAGGGACAGGCCCCAGCATTTT.

V and J are TRBV4-3 and TRBJ1-4; a weak D match, TRBD1 (6 bases). The V end was cut by 0 bases, the J end by 5 bases, with 13 bases between. CDR3 length: 16 residues. CDR1 and CDR2 (germline): LGHNA, YSLEER. CDR3 nucleotide sequence: TGCGCCAGCAGCCAAGATAGGGGCCAGGGGAATGAAAAACTGTTTTTT. It encodes CASSQDRGQGNEKLFF.

The V call is TRBV7-2, the J call TRBJ2-5, with D perhaps TRBD1 (6 bases). The CDR3 has 17 amino acids. The V end was cut by 5 bases, the J end by 4 bases, with 23 bases between. CDR1 and CDR2 (germline): SGHTA, FQGNSA. CDR3 DNA sequence: TGTGCCAGCAGCCTTACAGGCAGGGGATGGACCACAGAGACCCAGTACTTC. Its protein is CASSLTGRGWTTETQYF. Complete variable domain (other parts from reference TRBV7-2 and TRBJ2-5): GAGVSQSPSNKVTEKGKDVELRCDPISGHTALYWYRQSLGQGLEFLIYFQGNSAPDKSGLPSDRFSAERTGGSVSTLTIQRTQQEDSAVYLCASSLTGRGWTTETQYFGPGTRLLVL.

This sequence joins TRBV7-2 and TRBJ2-1; no definite D call. The germline V and J ends were trimmed by 5 bases and 0 bases, with 11 bases remaining between them. The germline V gene has CDR1 SGHTA and CDR2 FQGNSA. This CDR3 comprises 15 residues. CDR3: CASSPGFSSYNEQFF. The CDR3 nucleotides read TGTGCCAGCAGCCCCGGTTTTAGCTCCTACAATGAGCAGTTCTTC.